The sequence of this T cell receptor beta chain was determined in a study of T cell repertoires in cytomegalovirus infection. The CDR3 is 14 amino acids. The V and J ends lost 3 bases and 4 bases, in that order; junction bases with no gene match: 2. Germline loops: CDR1 DFQATT, CDR2 SNEGSKA (reference sequence). As for this clonotype: Its antigen is still unknown.

From the reads, TCRdb called clonotypes with MiXCR, one entry per CDR3 protein. The sample holds about 130,000 distinct CDR3 sequences, 25% to 35% seen once. The V and J genes are TRBV20-1 and TRBJ2-5, with TRBD2 matching over 13 bases. Source: CD8+ T cells from cultured PBMCs, taken from culture after CMV antigen stimulation. This clonotype originated in a human donor in good health (CMV status not recorded). Some clones in this sample may be carry-over from other donors' samples. The chain's CDR3 is CSARTSGGRETQYF. Here the CDR3 DNA reads TGCAGTGCTAGGACTAGCGGGGGGAGAGAGACCCAGTACTTC.